One and the same sample provided the 7 T cell receptor beta chains below, sequenced in a study of molecular identifiers for immune sequencing clone quantification. TCRdb reprocessed the PCR reads with MiXCR, giving one entry per CDR3 protein. This table holds about half a million distinct CDR3 sequences, over 20% found once. Material: naive CD8+ T cells from blood, with Jurkat cell RNA spiked in. Described subset: FACS-sorted CD8+CD4-CCR7+CD45RA+ naive T cells. All receptors derive from a human donor in good health. Some libraries in this study had Jurkat cell RNA spiked in.

This CDR3 reads CASSSLQGGFYEQYF. Written as DNA, the CDR3 is TGTGCCAGCAGTTCACTACAGGGGGGTTTCTACGAGCAGTACTTC. The chain uses TRBV27 and TRBJ2-7; 8 nucleotides line up with TRBD1. Germline CDR1 is MNHEY and CDR2 is SMNVEV (reference sequence). J lost 3 bases, V lost 4 bases, and 8 bases had no gene match. CDR3 length: 15 amino acids.

This clonotype was detected only a few times. This chain uses TRBV10-3 with TRBJ1-1; D gene uncertain. V shed 7 bases and J shed 0 bases, with 9 bases lying between them. Germline V gene sequence: CDR1 ENHRY, CDR2 SYGVKD. This CDR3 spans 13 amino acids. The DNA for the CDR3 is TGTGCCATCATGGGTGTGATGAACACTGAAGCTTTCTTT. Translated: CAIMGVMNTEAFF.

V and J are TRBV4-1 and TRBJ2-3, with TRBD1 identical over 7 bases. CDR3 size: 16 residues. CDR1 MGHRA and CDR2 YSYEKL come from the germline V gene. V trimming: 4 bases; J trimming: 1 base; junction bases outside the gene matches: 8. This chain's CDR3 is CASSPLGQGGTDTQYF. The CDR3 nucleotides read TGCGCCAGCAGCCCCCTTGGGCAGGGGGGCACAGATACGCAGTATTTT.

The CDR3 is CASSLNGASGRQETQYF. CDR3 in DNA: TGCGCCAGCAGCCTCAATGGGGCTAGCGGGAGACAAGAGACCCAGTACTTC. The chain joins TRBV4-1 to TRBJ2-5, with 10 bases matching TRBD2. Trimming removed 4 bases from V and 2 bases from J; junction bases left unmatched: 10. This CDR3 spans 17 amino acids. Germline lookup yields CDR1 MGHRA and CDR2 YSYEKL.

There are many counts of this clonotype. This chain uses TRBV5-5 with TRBJ2-3; D is undetermined. The ends were cut back, 0 bases at V and 1 base at J, with 9 bases in the middle. Per germline, CDR1 SGHKS and CDR2 YYEKEE (reference sequence). The CDR3 length is 15 residues. As DNA, the CDR3 is TGTGCCAGCAGCTTGGTTGCGTTTGGCACAGATACGCAGTATTTT. Encoded protein: CASSLVAFGTDTQYF.

This clonotype was seen repeatedly, ten times or more. The rearrangement joins TRBV28 to TRBJ2-7; the D gene is possibly TRBD1 (5 bases). This CDR3 has 15 residues. The germline V gene has CDR1 MDHEN and CDR2 SYDVKM. Trimming shortened V by 5 bases and J by 3 bases, and 17 bases separated the two germline ends. CDR3 amino acids: CASSAIEMTDYEQYF. The CDR3 bases are TGTGCCAGCAGTGCGATCGAAATGACAGACTACGAGCAGTACTTC.

This clonotype appeared a few times. The genes are TRBV5-5 and TRBJ1-2, with a tentative D call TRBD1 (6 bases). CDR3 length: 18 residues. In germline, CDR1 is SGHKS, CDR2 YYEKEE (reference sequence). Trimming removed 2 bases at V and 1 base at J, with 21 bases between. The CDR3 here is CASSFSRTVPTYNYGYTF. CDR3 coding DNA: TGTGCCAGCAGCTTTTCTAGGACAGTCCCGACTTATAACTATGGCTACACCTTC.